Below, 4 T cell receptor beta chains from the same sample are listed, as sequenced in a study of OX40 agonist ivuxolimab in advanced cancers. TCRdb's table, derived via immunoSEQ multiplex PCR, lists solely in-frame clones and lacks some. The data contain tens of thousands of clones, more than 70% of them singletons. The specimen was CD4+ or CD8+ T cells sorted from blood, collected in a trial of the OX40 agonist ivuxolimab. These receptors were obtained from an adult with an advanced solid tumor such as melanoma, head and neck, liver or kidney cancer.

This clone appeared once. This CDR3 reads CASSLRTGVSYNEQFF. CDR3 bases: TGTGCCAGCAGTTTAAGGACAGGGGTCTCCTACAATGAGCAGTTCTTC. This chain uses TRBV28 with TRBJ2-1; 9 bases map to TRBD1. V gave up 2 bases and J gave up 0 bases; unmatched junction bases: 2. In germline, CDR1 is MDHEN, CDR2 SYDVKM. The CDR3 extends over 16 amino acids.

CDR3 in amino acids: CASSTRTSIFVVHEQFF. In nucleotides, the CDR3 is TGTGCCAGTAGTACCCGGACTAGCATCTTTGTCGTCCATGAGCAGTTCTTC. The chain links TRBV19 to TRBJ2-1; the match to TRBD2 covers 8 bases. CDR1 and CDR2 from the germline V gene are LNHDA and SQIVND (reference sequence). The CDR3 is made up of 17 amino acids. J lost 8 bases, V lost 4 bases, and 16 bases had no gene match.

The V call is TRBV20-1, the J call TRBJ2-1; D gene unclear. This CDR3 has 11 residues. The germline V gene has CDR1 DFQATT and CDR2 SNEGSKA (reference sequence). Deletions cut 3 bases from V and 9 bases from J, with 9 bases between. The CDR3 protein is CSASNGGEQFF. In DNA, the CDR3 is TGCAGTGCTAGTAACGGCGGTGAGCAGTTCTTC.

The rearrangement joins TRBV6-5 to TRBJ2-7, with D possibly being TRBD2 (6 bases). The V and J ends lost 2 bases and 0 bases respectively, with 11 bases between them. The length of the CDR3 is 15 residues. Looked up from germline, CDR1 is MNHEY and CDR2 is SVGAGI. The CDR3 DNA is TGTGCCAGCAGTTACACTGGGACTGACTCCTACGAGCAGTACTTC. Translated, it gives CASSYTGTDSYEQYF.